Following are 31 T cell receptor beta chains from one sample sequenced in a study of OX40 agonist ivuxolimab in advanced cancers. TCRdb's table, derived via immunoSEQ multiplex PCR, lists solely in-frame clones and lacks some. The profile shows about 73,000 clones, around 90% of them singletons. The source material was CD4+ or CD8+ T cells sorted from blood, sampled in a trial of the OX40 agonist ivuxolimab. Every receptor here comes from an adult with an advanced solid tumor such as melanoma, head and neck, liver or kidney cancer.

The chain carries TRBV19 and TRBJ1-4; possible D gene TRBD1, 6 bases. CDR3 size: 15 residues. Germline lookup yields CDR1 LNHDA and CDR2 SQIVND (reference sequence). V was trimmed by 3 bases and J by 8 bases, leaving 16 bases between them. For the CDR3, the DNA is TGTGCCAGTAGTATCGGAGGGGGGCGCGGAGAAAAACTGTTTTTT. As protein: CASSIGGGRGEKLFF.

The V gene is TRBV11-1, the J gene TRBJ2-7; D is undetermined. CDR1 and CDR2 (germline): SGHAT, FQDESV (reference sequence). The CDR3 totals 15 residues. Trimming cost V 1 base and J 5 bases, with 15 bases left between them. This CDR3 reads CASSLGRISNDEQYF. DNA for the CDR3: TGTGCCAGCAGCTTAGGCCGGATTTCCAACGACGAGCAGTACTTC.

The chain couples TRBV19 to TRBJ2-1, with D tentatively TRBD2 (5 bases). V was trimmed by 0 bases and J by 2 bases, leaving 11 bases between them. The CDR3 spans 16 residues. CDR1 is LNHDA and CDR2 is SQIVND in the germline V gene (reference sequence). In nucleotides, the CDR3 is TGTGCCAGTAGTATAGATCTACAGCGGCCCTACAATGAGCAGTTCTTC. This gives the protein CASSIDLQRPYNEQFF.

The chain uses TRBV11-2 and TRBJ2-6; 8 bases are a match to TRBD2. Trimming took 6 bases from V and 0 from J; bases not matched to a gene: 7. The CDR3 length is 17 residues. Germline V CDR1 and CDR2: SGHAT, FQNNGV. DNA of the CDR3: TGTGCCAGCAGGGGATGGGGGACTAGCTCTGGGGCCAACGTCCTGACTTTC. The encoded protein is CASRGWGTSSGANVLTF.

This chain joins TRBV6-5 and TRBJ1-1, with D uncertain. V was pared by 7 bases and J by 8 bases, with 11 bases between. Germline V CDR1 and CDR2: MNHEY, SVGAGI. The CDR3 sequence is 11 residues long. In DNA form, the CDR3 reads TGTGCCAGCATCGATGTAGGGGAAGCTTTCTTT. Translating it yields CASIDVGEAFF.

J is TRBJ2-2 and V is TRBV18; D not resolved. This CDR3 is 15 amino acids long. V lost 0 bases, J lost 4 bases, and 9 bases lay in between. Germline V gene data show CDR1 as KGHSH and CDR2 as LQKENI. The CDR3: CASSPPGPSTGELFF. CDR3 coding DNA: TGTGCCAGCTCACCACCAGGGCCGAGCACCGGGGAGCTGTTTTTT.

The chain combines TRBV5-4 with TRBJ1-1; 8 bases line up with TRBD1. This CDR3 is 16 amino acids long. The junction had 5 bases not matched to a gene; V was cut back by 0 bases and J by 1 base. CDR1 and CDR2 (germline): SGHNT, YYREEE (reference sequence). CDR3: CASSLGADRGNTEAFF. The CDR3 DNA reads as TGTGCCAGCAGCTTGGGGGCAGACAGGGGGAACACTGAAGCTTTCTTT.

The chain joins TRBV30 to TRBJ2-2; D gene uncertain. Germline V gene data show CDR1 as GTSNPN and CDR2 as SVGIG (reference sequence). The V gene lost 5 bases and the J gene lost 8 bases, with 18 bases spanning the gap. The CDR3 runs 14 residues. The CDR3 DNA reads TGTGCCTGGGGCAGTACTCGCGGCGGAGGGGAGCTGTTTTTT. Protein: CAWGSTRGGGELFF.

This clone has only one observation. The rearrangement links TRBV6-1 to TRBJ2-1, with 11 bases that match TRBD2. The CDR3 spans 15 residues. Trimming took 6 bases from V and 4 from J; bases not matched to a gene: 5. CDR1 is MNHNS and CDR2 is SASEGT in the germline V gene. The CDR3 loop is CASRLLAGAYNEQFF. Written as DNA, the CDR3 is TGTGCCAGCAGATTACTAGCGGGAGCTTACAATGAGCAGTTCTTC.

This chain connects TRBV15 to TRBJ1-5; 7 bases map to TRBD1. Germline values: CDR1 LNHNV, CDR2 YYDKDF (reference sequence). CDR3 length equals 16 residues. J was trimmed by 4 bases and V by 3 bases; bases with no gene match: 9. The CDR3 bases are TGTGCCACCAGCAGGGAACAGACCAGGGGGAATCAGCCCCAGCATTTT. Translating it yields CATSREQTRGNQPQHF.

The chain recombines TRBV6-5 with TRBJ1-1; maybe TRBD1 (5 bases). The CDR3 runs to 13 residues. From germline, CDR1 is MNHEY and CDR2 SVGAGI. Trimming removed 6 bases from V and 1 base from J, with 9 bases in between. CDR3 protein: CASSWGQNTEAFF. CDR3 bases: TGTGCCAGCAGCTGGGGCCAGAACACTGAAGCTTTCTTT.

The CDR3 loop is CSVDQGSGANVLTF. CDR3 nucleotide sequence: TGCAGCGTTGATCAGGGGTCTGGGGCCAACGTCCTGACTTTC. The chain recombines TRBV29-1 with TRBJ2-6; TRBD1 might be the D (6 bases). Trimming removed 3 bases at V and 1 base at J, with 7 bases between. CDR1 is SQVTM, CDR2 ANQGSEA, per germline. This CDR3 region has 14 residues.

This clone is a singleton in its sample. The V and J genes are TRBV2 and TRBJ2-5; D not resolved. CDR1 and CDR2 (germline): SNHLY, FYNNEI. With 2 bases removed from V and 7 bases from J, the gap between germline ends came to 17 bases. The CDR3 is made up of 15 amino acids. The CDR3 protein is CASSEFVGAPGTQYF. CDR3 DNA sequence: TGTGCCAGCAGTGAATTCGTGGGCGCACCGGGGACCCAGTACTTC.

The gene calls are TRBV10-1 and TRBJ2-5, with 8 positions matching TRBD1. Germline CDR1 is WNHNN and CDR2 is SYGVQD (reference sequence). Losses at the gene ends were 6 bases for V and 5 bases for J; bases not matched to a gene: 5. The CDR3 runs to 13 residues. The CDR3 sequence: CASRHGQGETQYF. The CDR3 nucleotides read TGCGCCAGCAGACATGGACAGGGTGAGACCCAGTACTTC.

V is TRBV4-1 and J is TRBJ1-5, with unresolved D. The CDR3 runs 13 residues. Trimming pared 1 base from V and 4 bases from J, leaving 5 bases between. CDR1 MGHRA and CDR2 YSYEKL come from the germline V gene. Written as DNA, the CDR3 is TGCGCCAGCAGCCAAGTTGGTAATCAGCCCCAGCATTTT. Protein: CASSQVGNQPQHF.

The chain carries TRBV11-3 and TRBJ1-1; D unresolved. V lost 4 bases and J 5 bases, leaving 8 bases between the germline ends. The CDR3 has 12 amino acids. The germline CDR1 and CDR2 sequences are SGHNT and YENEEA. CDR3 sequence: CASSSTGTEAFF. CDR3 bases: TGTGCCAGCAGCTCCACGGGGACTGAAGCTTTCTTT.

CDR3 nucleotide sequence: TGTGCCACAAGTGTACTCTCTAGCACAGATACGCAGTATTTT. It specifies CATSVLSSTDTQYF. The chain links TRBV19 to TRBJ2-3; D gene ambiguous. The CDR3 extends over 14 amino acids. Between the trimmed V and J ends, which lost 10 bases and 0 bases, there was a span of 14 bases. CDR1 LNHDA and CDR2 SQIVND come from the germline V gene (reference sequence).

The rearrangement links TRBV30 to TRBJ2-5; unclear D gene. The CDR3 has 13 residues. Germline CDR1 is GTSNPN and CDR2 is SVGIG (reference sequence). V lost 4 bases, J lost 13 bases, and 22 bases lay in between. DNA for the CDR3: TGTGCCTGGAAGATAAGCCGACCCGGCCGTTGGTACTTC. Its protein product is CAWKISRPGRWYF. Based on the CDR3 plus reference TRBV30 and TRBJ2-5, the full variable domain is SQTIHQWPATLVQPVGSPLSLECTVEGTSNPNLYWYRQAAGRGLQLLFYSVGIGQISSEVPQNLSASRPQDRQFILSSKKLLLSDSGFYLCAWKISRPGRWYFGPGTRLLVL.

The J gene is TRBJ2-7, the V gene TRBV19; 9 positions match TRBD2. With V trimmed by 3 bases and J by 6 bases, 6 bases remained unmatched. This CDR3 is 14 amino acids long. Germline values: CDR1 LNHDA, CDR2 SQIVND (reference sequence). This CDR3 reads CASSILAGSREQYF. CDR3 coding DNA: TGTGCCAGTAGTATTCTAGCGGGAAGCCGCGAGCAGTACTTC.

This clone has a handful of counts. This chain uses TRBV7-9 with TRBJ2-1; D is possibly TRBD1 or TRBD2 (6 bases each). Germline V CDR1 and CDR2: SEHNR, FQNEAQ (reference sequence). The CDR3 loop spans 18 amino acids. Deletions cut 5 bases from V and 5 bases from J, with 25 bases between. Here the CDR3 DNA reads TGTGCCAGCAGCGACCTATCTGGGGGGCTGGTGGGAAACAATGAGCAGTTCTTC. Its protein product is CASSDLSGGLVGNNEQFF.

The chain recombines TRBV28 with TRBJ2-3; TRBD1 matches at 7 bases. V trimming: 6 bases; J trimming: 2 bases; junction bases outside the gene matches: 5. Germline CDR1 reads MDHEN; CDR2 reads SYDVKM. The CDR3 consists of 14 residues. CDR3 loop: CASSWTGPTDTQYF. In DNA form, the CDR3 reads TGTGCCAGCAGCTGGACAGGCCCCACAGATACGCAGTATTTT.

This chain links TRBV5-1 with TRBJ2-1; 7 bases agree with TRBD2. This CDR3 has 17 residues. Germline lookup yields CDR1 SGHRS and CDR2 YFSETQ. Unmatched junction bases numbered 14, after V lost 4 bases and J lost 4 bases. The CDR3 sequence is CASSQIGGGINYNEQFF. CDR3 in DNA: TGCGCCAGCAGCCAAATTGGGGGAGGGATAAATTACAATGAGCAGTTCTTC.

The gene calls are TRBV5-1 and TRBJ2-1, with D tentatively TRBD1 (6 bases). The CDR3 consists of 15 residues. Germline V gene data show CDR1 as SGHRS and CDR2 as YFSETQ. Trimming left V 5 bases short and J 5 bases short, with 17 bases between. CDR3 coding DNA: TGCGCCAGCAGAAGTACTGGACAGACCCACAATGAGCAGTTCTTC. This sequence encodes CASRSTGQTHNEQFF.

The rearrangement links TRBV5-1 to TRBJ2-3; TRBD2 aligns across 8 bases. Per germline, CDR1 SGHRS and CDR2 YFSETQ. The CDR3 covers 14 residues. The J segment lost 2 bases and the V segment lost 6 bases, leaving 5 bases of the junction unmatched. The CDR3 loop is CASTPGLDTDTQYF. CDR3 coding DNA: TGCGCCAGCACGCCGGGACTAGACACAGATACGCAGTATTTT.

This sequence joins TRBV25-1 and TRBJ1-5, with 9 bases lining up with TRBD1. CDR1 and CDR2 (germline): MGHDK, SYGVNS. J gave up 2 bases and V 6 bases, and 14 bases lay outside the gene matches. CDR3 size: 18 residues. DNA for the CDR3: TGTGCCAGCAGGTCACAGGGGGCCTACCAACAAGGCAATCAGCCCCAGCATTTT. Amino acid sequence: CASRSQGAYQQGNQPQHF.

The V and J genes are TRBV5-1 and TRBJ1-2; 7 bases agree with TRBD1. V was clipped by 2 bases and J by 8 bases; unmatched bases: 12. This CDR3 region has 15 residues. Germline V gene lookup returns CDR1 SGHRS and CDR2 YFSETQ. The CDR3 DNA follows: TGCGCCAGCAGCTTTCAGGGGGGCGACCTCGGCGGCTACACCTTC. This codes for CASSFQGGDLGGYTF.

CDR3 sequence: CASSLPGQGLYEQYF. As DNA, the CDR3 is TGTGCCAGCAGCTTGCCGGGACAGGGGCTTTACGAGCAGTACTTC. The chain has TRBV5-4 and TRBJ2-7, with TRBD1 matching 10 bases. The J segment lost 4 bases and the V segment lost 1 base, leaving 5 bases of the junction unmatched. CDR3 size: 15 residues. Germline values: CDR1 SGHNT, CDR2 YYREEE (reference sequence).

The chain uses TRBV19 and TRBJ1-2, with TRBD1 matching 7 bases. The CDR3 is made up of 14 amino acids. Germline values: CDR1 LNHDA, CDR2 SQIVND (reference sequence). Trimming took 2 bases from V and 5 from J; bases not matched to a gene: 5. CDR3 bases: TGTGCCAGTAGTATATTAGGGACAGCGTATGGCTACACCTTC. Its translation: CASSILGTAYGYTF.

The rearrangement links TRBV7-8 to TRBJ2-1; D might be TRBD2 (6 bases). From germline, CDR1 is SGHVS and CDR2 FQNEAQ. V lost 6 bases, J lost 1 base, and 19 bases lay in between. The CDR3 is 17 amino acids. The CDR3 region has the DNA TGTGCCAGCAGACCTCACCCGGGAGTCGATTCCTACAATGAGCAGTTCTTC. Encoded protein: CASRPHPGVDSYNEQFF.

The chain has TRBV7-9 and TRBJ1-1, with D unresolved. Between the trimmed V and J ends, which lost 7 bases and 2 bases, there was a span of 8 bases. CDR1 and CDR2 from the germline V gene are SEHNR and FQNEAQ (reference sequence). CDR3 length: 12 amino acids. CDR3 DNA: TGTGCCAGCACCCTAGGTAACACTGAAGCTTTCTTT. Its protein product is CASTLGNTEAFF.

A few counts support this clone. The chain is built from TRBV5-1 and TRBJ2-1; D gene unclear. The germline V and J ends were trimmed by 2 bases and 8 bases, with 17 bases remaining between them. Per the germline V gene, CDR1 is SGHRS and CDR2 is YFSETQ. This CDR3 contains 15 residues. The CDR3 nucleotides are TGCGCCAGCAGCTTTTTAGGCATTGGGGTCGATGAGCAGTTCTTC. This codes for CASSFLGIGVDEQFF. Variable domain in full (rest from reference TRBV5-1 and TRBJ2-1): KAGVTQTPRYLIKTRGQQVTLSCSPISGHRSVSWYQQTPGQGLQFLFEYFSETQRNKGNFPGRFSGRQFSNSRSEMNVSTLELGDSALYLCASSFLGIGVDEQFFGPGTRLTVL.